This TCR beta chain was identified in a study of beta chain features in type 1 diabetes. Investigators reverse transcribed all isolated RNA, so they sequenced expressed TCRB transcripts. Libraries were prepared by immunoSEQ multiplex PCR; TCRdb keeps only in-frame clonotypes and omits some of them. The sample holds about 27,000 clones, 50% to 65% seen once. Sorting with CD45RO/CCR7/CD25/CD127/CD95/CD27 yielded naive, central memory, regulatory and stem-like memory CD4+ cells. Remarks on this clone: Its antigen remains unidentified.

This CDR3 spans 14 amino acids. The V and J ends lost 6 bases and 5 bases, in that order; junction bases with no gene match: 9. The V gene's germline CDR1 is MDHEN and CDR2 SYDVKM. General study points: The naive, central memory and Treg TCRB repertoires looked more alike in patients than they did in healthy donors. Highly expressing activated T cells could be over-counted with a cDNA template. For Type 1 diabetes patients, all four CD4+ subsets carried TCRB CDR3s that were moderately but significantly shorter.

The sample taken for sequencing was Tregs from blood. V is TRBV28 and J is TRBJ1-2; 7 bases are shared with TRBD1. The origin of this receptor is a young woman with type 1 diabetes. DNA for the CDR3: TGTGCCAGCAGACCACAGGGGATCTCTTATGGCTACACCTTC. This codes for CASRPQGISYGYTF.